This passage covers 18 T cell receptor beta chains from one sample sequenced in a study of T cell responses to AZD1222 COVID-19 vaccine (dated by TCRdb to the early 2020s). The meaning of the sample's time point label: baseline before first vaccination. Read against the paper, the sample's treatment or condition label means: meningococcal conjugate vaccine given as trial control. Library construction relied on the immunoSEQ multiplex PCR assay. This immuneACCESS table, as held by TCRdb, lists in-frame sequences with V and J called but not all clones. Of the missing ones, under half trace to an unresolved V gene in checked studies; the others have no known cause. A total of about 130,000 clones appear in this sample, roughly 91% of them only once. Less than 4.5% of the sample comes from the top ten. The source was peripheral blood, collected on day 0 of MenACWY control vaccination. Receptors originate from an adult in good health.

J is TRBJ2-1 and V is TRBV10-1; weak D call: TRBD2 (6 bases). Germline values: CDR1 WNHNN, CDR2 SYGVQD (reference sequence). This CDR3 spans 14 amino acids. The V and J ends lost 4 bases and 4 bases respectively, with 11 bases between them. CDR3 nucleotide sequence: TGCGCCAGCAGTGGCCTAGCGAAATACAATGAGCAGTTCTTC. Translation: CASSGLAKYNEQFF.

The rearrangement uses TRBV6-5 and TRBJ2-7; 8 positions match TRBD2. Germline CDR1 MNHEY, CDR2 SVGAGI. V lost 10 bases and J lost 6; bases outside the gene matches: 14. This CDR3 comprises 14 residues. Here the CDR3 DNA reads TGTGCCACCACCGCCAGCGGGAGCACGGGCGAGCAGTACTTC. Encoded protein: CATTASGSTGEQYF.

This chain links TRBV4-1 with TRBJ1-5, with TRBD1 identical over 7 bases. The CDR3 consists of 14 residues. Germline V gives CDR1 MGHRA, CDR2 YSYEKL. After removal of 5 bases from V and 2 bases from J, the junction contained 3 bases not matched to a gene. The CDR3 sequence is CASSGTGGNQPQHF. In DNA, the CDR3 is TGCGCCAGCAGCGGCACAGGGGGCAATCAGCCCCAGCATTTT.

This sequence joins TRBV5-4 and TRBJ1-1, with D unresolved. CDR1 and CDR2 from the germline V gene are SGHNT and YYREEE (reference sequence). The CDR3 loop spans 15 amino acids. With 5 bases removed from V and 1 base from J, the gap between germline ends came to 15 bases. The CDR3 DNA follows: TGTGCCAGCAGACTACAAATCGGGCGGAACACTGAAGCTTTCTTT. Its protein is CASRLQIGRNTEAFF.

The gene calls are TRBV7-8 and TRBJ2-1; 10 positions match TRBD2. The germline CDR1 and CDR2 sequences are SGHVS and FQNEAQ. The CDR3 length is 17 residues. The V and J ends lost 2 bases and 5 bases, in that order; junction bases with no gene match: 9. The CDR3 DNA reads TGTGCCAGCAGCTTAAGCATTCTACTAGCGGGGAACAATGAGCAGTTCTTC. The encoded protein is CASSLSILLAGNNEQFF.

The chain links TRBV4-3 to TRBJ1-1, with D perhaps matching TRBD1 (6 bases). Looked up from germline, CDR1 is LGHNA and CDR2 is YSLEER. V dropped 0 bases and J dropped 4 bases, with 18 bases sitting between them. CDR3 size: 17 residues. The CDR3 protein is CASSQDWPPGAATEAFF. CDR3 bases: TGCGCCAGCAGCCAAGATTGGCCCCCAGGGGCAGCCACTGAAGCTTTCTTT.

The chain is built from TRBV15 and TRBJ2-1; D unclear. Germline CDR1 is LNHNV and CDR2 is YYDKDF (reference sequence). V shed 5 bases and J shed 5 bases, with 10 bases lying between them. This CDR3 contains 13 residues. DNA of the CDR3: TGTGCCACCAGCCTCTCCTTAGACAATGAGCAGTTCTTC. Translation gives CATSLSLDNEQFF.

CDR3 residues: CASSQETLNQPQHF. CDR3 sequence (DNA): TGTGCCAGCAGCCAAGAGACCCTTAATCAGCCCCAGCATTTT. The chain carries TRBV4-2 and TRBJ1-5; D unclear. The germline V and J ends were trimmed by 0 bases and 4 bases, with 7 bases remaining between them. The germline V gene encodes CDR1 LGHNA and CDR2 YNFKEQ. This CDR3 is built from 14 residues.

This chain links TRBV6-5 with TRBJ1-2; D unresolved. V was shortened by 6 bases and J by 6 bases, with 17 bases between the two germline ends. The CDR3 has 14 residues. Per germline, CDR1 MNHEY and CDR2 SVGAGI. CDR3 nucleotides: TGTGCCAGCAGATCGGCAGGCCCGAGGGATGGCTACACCTTC. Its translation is CASRSAGPRDGYTF.

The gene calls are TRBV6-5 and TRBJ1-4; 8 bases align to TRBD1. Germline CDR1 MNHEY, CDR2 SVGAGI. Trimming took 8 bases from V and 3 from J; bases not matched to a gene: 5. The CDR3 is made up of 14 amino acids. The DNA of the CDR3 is TGTGCCAGCCGGGACAGGACAGCTAATGAAAAACTGTTTTTT. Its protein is CASRDRTANEKLFF.

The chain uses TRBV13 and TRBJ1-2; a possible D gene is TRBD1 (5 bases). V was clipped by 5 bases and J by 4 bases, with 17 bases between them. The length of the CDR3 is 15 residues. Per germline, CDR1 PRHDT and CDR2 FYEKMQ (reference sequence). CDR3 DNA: TGTGCCAGCAGCCCCCGGCTCAGGGATCCCTATGGCTACACCTTC. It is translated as CASSPRLRDPYGYTF.

CDR3 amino acids: CASREEVLTEAFF. As DNA, the CDR3 is TGTGCCAGCAGGGAGGAGGTCCTCACTGAAGCTTTCTTT. This rearrangement joins TRBV2 to TRBJ1-1; D not certain. CDR3 length: 13 amino acids. From germline, CDR1 is SNHLY and CDR2 FYNNEI. Trimming shortened V by 6 bases and J by 4 bases, and 12 bases separated the two germline ends.

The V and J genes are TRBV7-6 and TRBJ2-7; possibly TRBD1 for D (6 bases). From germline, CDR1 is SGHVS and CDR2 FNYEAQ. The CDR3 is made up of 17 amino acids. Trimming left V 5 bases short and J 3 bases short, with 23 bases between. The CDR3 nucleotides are TGTGCCAGCAGCCCCGCCTCCGGGACACGGTCGATCTACGAGCAGTACTTC. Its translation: CASSPASGTRSIYEQYF. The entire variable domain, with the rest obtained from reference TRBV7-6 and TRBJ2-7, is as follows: GAGVSQSPRYKVTKRGQDVALRCDPISGHVSLYWYRQALGQGPEFLTYFNYEAQQDKSGLPNDRFSAERPEGSISTLTIQRTEQRDSAMYRCASSPASGTRSIYEQYFGPGTRLTVT.

CDR3 sequence: CASSIGSGLETQYF. Here the CDR3 DNA reads TGTGCCAGTAGTATTGGGTCAGGGTTGGAGACCCAGTACTTC. The rearrangement joins TRBV19 to TRBJ2-5, with D tentatively TRBD1 (5 bases). This CDR3 is built from 14 residues. Trimming removed 3 bases from V and 5 bases from J, with 13 bases in between. The germline V gene encodes CDR1 LNHDA and CDR2 SQIVND (reference sequence).

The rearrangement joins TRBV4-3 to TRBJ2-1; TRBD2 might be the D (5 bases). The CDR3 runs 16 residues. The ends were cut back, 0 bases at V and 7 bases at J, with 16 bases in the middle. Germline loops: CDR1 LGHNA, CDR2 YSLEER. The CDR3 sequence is CASSQDGGAGPNEQFF. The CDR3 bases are TGCGCCAGCAGCCAAGACGGAGGTGCAGGCCCTAATGAGCAGTTCTTC.

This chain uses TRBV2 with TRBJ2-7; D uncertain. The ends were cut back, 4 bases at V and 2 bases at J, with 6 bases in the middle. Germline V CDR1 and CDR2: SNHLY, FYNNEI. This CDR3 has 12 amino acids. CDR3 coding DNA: TGTGCCAGCAGTGGGGGTACCTACGAGCAGTACTTC. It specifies CASSGGTYEQYF. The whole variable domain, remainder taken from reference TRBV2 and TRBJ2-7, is EPEVTQTPSHQVTQMGQEVILRCVPISNHLYFYWYRQILGQKVEFLVSFYNNEISEKSEIFDDQFSVERPDGSNFTLKIRSTKLEDSAMYFCASSGGTYEQYFGPGTRLTVT.

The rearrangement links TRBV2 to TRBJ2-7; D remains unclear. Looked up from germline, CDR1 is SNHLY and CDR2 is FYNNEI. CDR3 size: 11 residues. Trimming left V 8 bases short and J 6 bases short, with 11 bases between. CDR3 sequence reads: CASLETGEQYF. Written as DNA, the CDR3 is TGTGCCAGCCTAGAGACTGGCGAGCAGTACTTC.

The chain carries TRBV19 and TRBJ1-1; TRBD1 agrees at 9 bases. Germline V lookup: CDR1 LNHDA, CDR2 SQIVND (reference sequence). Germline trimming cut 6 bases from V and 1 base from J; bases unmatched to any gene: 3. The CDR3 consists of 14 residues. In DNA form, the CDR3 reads TGTGCCAGTAGCAGGGGACAGGGGAACACTGAAGCTTTCTTT. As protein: CASSRGQGNTEAFF.